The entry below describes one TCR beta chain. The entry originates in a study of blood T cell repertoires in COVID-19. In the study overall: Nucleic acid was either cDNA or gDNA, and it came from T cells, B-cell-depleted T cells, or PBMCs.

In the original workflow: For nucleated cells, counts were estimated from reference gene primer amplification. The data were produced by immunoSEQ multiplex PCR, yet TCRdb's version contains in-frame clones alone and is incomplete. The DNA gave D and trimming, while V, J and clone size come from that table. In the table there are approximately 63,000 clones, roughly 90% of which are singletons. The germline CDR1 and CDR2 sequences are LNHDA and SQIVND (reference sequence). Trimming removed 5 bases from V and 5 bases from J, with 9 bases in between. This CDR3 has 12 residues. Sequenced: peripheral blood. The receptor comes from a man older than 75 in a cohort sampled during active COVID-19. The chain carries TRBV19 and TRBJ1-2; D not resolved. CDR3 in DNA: TGTGCCAGTAGTTTCAACAGTTATGGCTACACCTTC. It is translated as CASSFNSYGYTF. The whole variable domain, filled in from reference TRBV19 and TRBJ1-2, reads DGGITQSPKYLFRKEGQNVTLSCEQNLNHDAMYWYRQDPGQGLRLIYYSQIVNDFQKGDIAEGYSVSREKKESFPLTVTSAQKNPTAFYLCASSFNSYGYTFGSGTRLTVV.